These T cell receptor beta chains were read from a single sample in a study of cytomegalovirus exposure and HLA in healthy donors. Only in-frame clones appear in the TCRdb table, and some are missing; sequencing was by immunoSEQ multiplex PCR. Here the sample spans over 65,000 clones, approximately 72% being singletons. Sequencing was carried out using PBMCs. These TCRs come from a woman aged 25 to 39 in good health and CMV-seropositive. Each CDR3 is given with its conserved first and last residue. D genes are given only for firm matches. Expanded clones are given a class, and other clones once, few, many or no size at all.

clone size,J gene,D gene,V gene,CDR3 DNA,CDR3 protein
.,TRBJ1-5,.,TRBV27,TGTGCCAGCAGTTTGGAGGGGCCCAATCAGCCCCAGCATTTT,CASSLEGPNQPQHF
.,TRBJ1-1,.,TRBV5-4,TGTGCCAGCAGCTTGGACAGGGCCAGGTTGTCTGAAGCTTTCTTT,CASSLDRARLSEAFF
few,TRBJ2-1,TRBD2,TRBV9,TGTGCCAGCAGCGCGACTAGCGGGAGGGCCGATGAGCAGTTCTTC,CASSATSGRADEQFF
once,TRBJ1-2,.,TRBV30,TGTGCCTCCCGATTGCAGCCGGGAAACATTGGCTACACCTTC,CASRLQPGNIGYTF
.,TRBJ1-2,.,TRBV7-9,TGTGCCAGCAGCTTAGCCCGACAGCCCTATGGCTACACCTTC,CASSLARQPYGYTF
.,TRBJ2-4,TRBD1,TRBV7-2,TGTGCCAGCAGCCCCGCCGGGACAGGGGACATTCAGTACTTC,CASSPAGTGDIQYF
.,TRBJ1-4,.,TRBV5-3,TGTGCCAGAAGCCAGCGTACAGGGTGGGAAAAACTGTTTTTT,CARSQRTGWEKLFF
few,TRBJ2-2,TRBD2,TRBV6-4,TGTGCCAGCAGTGAACTAGCGGTCGGAGGGGAGCTGTTTTTT,CASSELAVGGELFF
once,TRBJ1-6,.,TRBV6-5,TGTGCCAGCGGAGTGAATTCACCCCTCCACTTT,CASGVNSPLHF
.,TRBJ1-2,TRBD1,TRBV5-4,TGTGCCAGCAGCTCTCTGCGCAGGGGGCATGGCTACACCTTC,CASSSLRRGHGYTF
.,TRBJ1-4,.,TRBV10-3,TGTGCCATCAGTGAGTCGGGGCAGGAGACGGCTAATGAAAAACTGTTTTTT,CAISESGQETANEKLFF
few,TRBJ2-3,.,TRBV5-1,TGCGCCAGCAGCTTGGGGACAGCAAGTGTAGATACGCAGTATTTT,CASSLGTASVDTQYF
few,TRBJ2-7,.,TRBV2,TGTGCCAGCACCCTACTACAGGAGGGCGCCAAGGAGTACTTC,CASTLLQEGAKEYF
few,TRBJ1-1,.,TRBV5-1,TGCGCCAGCAGCTTGGCCCTCGGGATACTGAACACTGAAGCTTTCTTT,CASSLALGILNTEAFF
.,TRBJ2-3,TRBD2,TRBV9,TGTGCCAGCAGCGTTGGACTAGCGACAGATACGCAGTATTTT,CASSVGLATDTQYF
.,TRBJ2-2,TRBD1,TRBV5-8,TGTGCCAGCAGCTTAGGGGGCCGGGAGCTGTTTTTT,CASSLGGRELFF
.,TRBJ2-6,TRBD2,TRBV7-2,TGTGCCAGCAGCTTCGGGGGGGCAGGGGCCAACGTCCTGACTTTC,CASSFGGAGANVLTF
.,TRBJ2-7,.,TRBV28,TGTGCCAGCAGTTTGGTCGGGGGTTACGAGCAGTACTTC,CASSLVGGYEQYF
few,TRBJ2-3,TRBD1,TRBV9,TGTGCCAGCAGCCAACGGACAGGTCGCACAGATACGCAGTATTTT,CASSQRTGRTDTQYF
.,TRBJ1-2,TRBD1,TRBV28,TGTGCCAGCAGTTTAGGGGGGACAGGGGGCTCCGAGGGCTTC,CASSLGGTGGSEGF
.,TRBJ2-1,TRBD2,TRBV6-4,TGTGCCAGCAGTTCCGGACTAGCGGGCAACAATGAGCAGTTCTTC,CASSSGLAGNNEQFF
medium-sized,TRBJ2-7,.,TRBV11-1,TGTGCCAGCAGCGACGGGACACCCGACAAGCAGTACTTC,CASSDGTPDKQYF
.,TRBJ2-1,TRBD2,TRBV27,TGTGCCAGCAGGGCCCTAGCGGGAGGGTTAGGCGAGCAGTTCTTC,CASRALAGGLGEQFF
few,TRBJ1-1,.,TRBV6-5,TGTGCCAGCAGTTACTCTGGGCAGGGAAACACTGAAGCTTTCTTT,CASSYSGQGNTEAFF
.,TRBJ1-6,.,TRBV5-6,TGTGCCAGCAGCTTCATCGGACAGAGAGGAGATTCACCCCTCCACTTT,CASSFIGQRGDSPLHF
.,TRBJ2-5,.,TRBV5-6,TGTGCCAGCAGCTTGCCAGGTCTGGAGACCCAGTACTTC,CASSLPGLETQYF
once,TRBJ1-2,.,TRBV28,TGTGCCAGCAGTTCCCTGGGCCGCCACTATGGCTACACCTTC,CASSSLGRHYGYTF
.,TRBJ2-1,TRBD2,TRBV7-2,TGTGCCAGCAGCGGTACTAGCGGGAGTCGGAATGAGCAGTTCTTC,CASSGTSGSRNEQFF
.,TRBJ2-7,.,TRBV7-2,TGTGCCAGCAGCTTAAACGGCGGAGCCTTCTACGAGCAGTACTTC,CASSLNGGAFYEQYF
once,TRBJ2-1,TRBD2,TRBV7-6,TGTGCCAGCAGCCGGGAGGTAGACAATGAGCAGTTCTTC,CASSREVDNEQFF
.,TRBJ2-1,TRBD2,TRBV2,TGTGCCAGCAGCGGGAGGGCCAATAATGAGCAGTTCTTC,CASSGRANNEQFF
few,TRBJ1-2,TRBD1,TRBV6-5,TGTGCCAGCAGTTACTCGACAGGGGGCGGCTACACCTTC,CASSYSTGGGYTF
.,TRBJ2-3,TRBD2,TRBV29-1,TGCAGCGTTGAACTCGAGACTAGCCCCTACACAGATACGCAGTATTTT,CSVELETSPYTDTQYF
.,TRBJ2-2,TRBD2,TRBV4-2,TGTGCCAGCAGCCAAGATGGGACTAGGGGCACCGGGGAGCTGTTTTTT,CASSQDGTRGTGELFF
.,TRBJ2-1,TRBD2,TRBV10-3,TGTGCCATCAGATCAACAGCGGGAGGGGGGAATGAGCAGTTCTTC,CAIRSTAGGGNEQFF
.,TRBJ2-1,.,TRBV7-3,TGTGCCAGCGCGGAGGGGACCCACAATGAGCAGTTCTTC,CASAEGTHNEQFF
few,TRBJ2-1,TRBD2,TRBV2,TGTGCCAGCAAGGAGGGTAGCGGGACATATTACAATGAGCAGTTCTTC,CASKEGSGTYYNEQFF
.,TRBJ2-1,TRBD2,TRBV14,TGTGCCAGCAGCTCTCGATTGGGGACTACCCAGTTCTTC,CASSSRLGTTQFF